The present TCR beta chain was sequenced within a study of high-grade serous ovarian cancer treatment subgroups. Study-level background: Each sample yielded on average about 7,000 unique TCR beta rearrangements from roughly 15,000 reads. General study results and limits: TCR clonal relatedness correlated positively with neoantigen level. Spatial context was lost because tumors were sequenced in bulk. Same-patient tumor repertoires overlapped at roughly 0.1 to 0.79; different patients barely overlapped.

As concerns this clone: Its antigen is not known.

Data came from immunoSEQ multiplex PCR; TCRdb stores just in-frame clones and leaves some out. The table shows about 12,000 clones, with roughly 88% occurring only once. Tumor samples were taken before definitive surgery or chemotherapy. The ends lost 0 bases at V and 7 bases at J; junction bases unmatched: 5. The CDR3 loop spans 15 amino acids. Germline V CDR1 and CDR2: MNHNS, SASEGT. The sequence was collected from a human donor with high-grade serous ovarian cancer. Sequenced material: tumor tissue. The chain couples TRBV6-1 to TRBJ2-7, with 11 bases that match TRBD1. CDR3 in DNA: TGTGCCAGCAGTGAAGCGGGGACAGGGGGGCGGGAGCAGTACTTC. Residues: CASSEAGTGGREQYF.